The clone carrying this T cell receptor beta chain was observed a handful of times. One end of the junction does not line up with germline, which may come from a read error. The CDR3 length is 13 residues. Per germline, CDR1 SGHTA and CDR2 FQGNSA. The sample is drawn from a study of blood T cells in healthy people across ages. Primed by a sample-barcoded 5' primer and a J-beta primer mix, a second PCR proceeded for 7 to 11 cycles. Tags on each cDNA molecule came from a template-switch adaptor with 12 random nucleotides. TCRdb re-derived calls from the 5' RACE reads in MiXCR, one entry per CDR3 protein. The sample comprises about 620,000 distinct CDR3 sequences, 20% to 25% of which are singletons, and 3.6% rests with the top ten.

Sequenced: blood. The chain carries TRBV7-2 and TRBJ2-5; 9 positions match TRBD1. This receptor was obtained from a man between 65 and 85 years old in good health. The CDR3 DNA reads as TGCGCCAGCAGCACGGGACAGGGAGAGACCCAGTACTTC. Translated, it gives CASSTGQGETQYF. The full variable domain, completed using reference TRBV7-2 and TRBJ2-5, is GAGVSQSPSNKVTEKGKDVELRCDPISGHTALYWYRQSLGQGLEFLIYFQGNSAPDKSGLPSDRFSAERTGGSVSTLTIQRTQQEDSAVYLCASSTGQGETQYFGPGTRLLVL.